This T cell receptor beta chain was observed in a study of breast tumors, draining lymph nodes, adjacent tissues. This clonotype was picked up many times. TCRdb re-called the multiplex PCR reads through MiXCR, storing one row per CDR3 protein. Counted here are 66,000 or so distinct CDR3 sequences, about 40% occurring once; the ten biggest clones make up roughly 8.1%. The junction had 5 bases not matched to a gene; V was cut back by 1 base and J by 2 bases. The V gene's germline CDR1 is SEHNR and CDR2 FQNEAQ (reference sequence). The CDR3 is 16 residues long. The sample consisted of breast tumor tissue. The clonotype comes from a female donor with breast cancer. Some clones in this sample may be carry-over from other donors' samples. The rearrangement uses TRBV7-9 and TRBJ2-7; the match to TRBD2 covers 10 bases. CDR3 protein: CASSLEASGSPYEQYF. In DNA form, the CDR3 reads TGTGCCAGCAGCTTAGAGGCTAGCGGGAGTCCCTACGAGCAGTACTTC.